Below, one T cell receptor beta chain is given with its context. Its target is unknown. Antigen-specific CD4+ T cells were first expanded with viral peptide pools by the ViraFEST assay and only then sequenced. It was after around 10 days of culture that CD4+ T cells were isolated. Either the mRNA-1273 or the BNT162b2 vaccine was given to participants as two doses. IL-2 medium supplanted half the medium on days 3 and 7. The entry originates in a study of vaccination effects on CD4 cells after COVID-19. In germline, CDR1 is MNHEY, CDR2 SVGAGI. The V and J ends lost 6 bases and 1 base respectively, with 6 bases between them. This CDR3 is built from 12 residues. Libraries were prepared by immunoSEQ multiplex PCR; TCRdb keeps only in-frame clonotypes and omits some of them. This sample has tens of thousands of clones, with around four fifths found just once.

The receptor was isolated from a human donor who received a COVID-19 vaccine. V is TRBV6-5 and J is TRBJ1-2, with unresolved D. This specimen was CD4+ T cells from PBMCs cultured with HCoV-OC43 spike peptides, taken after COVID-19 vaccination. Described subset: HCoV-OC43 spike overlapping peptide pool stimulation. The CDR3 nucleotides are TGTGCCAGCAGGAGGGATAACTATGGCTACACCTTC. Protein: CASRRDNYGYTF.